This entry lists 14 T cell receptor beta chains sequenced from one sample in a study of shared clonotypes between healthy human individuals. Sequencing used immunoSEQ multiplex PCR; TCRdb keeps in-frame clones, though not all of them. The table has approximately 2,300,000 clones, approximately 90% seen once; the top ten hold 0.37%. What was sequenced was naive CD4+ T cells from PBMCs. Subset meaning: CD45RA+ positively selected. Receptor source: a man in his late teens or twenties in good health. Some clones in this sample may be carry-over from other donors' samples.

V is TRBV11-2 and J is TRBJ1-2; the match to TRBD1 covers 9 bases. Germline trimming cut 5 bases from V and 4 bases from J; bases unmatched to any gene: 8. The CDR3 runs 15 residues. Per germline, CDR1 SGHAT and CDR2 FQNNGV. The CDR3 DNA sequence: TGTGCCAGCAGCACCCCTCGGACAGGGGTCTATGGCTACACCTTC. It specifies CASSTPRTGVYGYTF. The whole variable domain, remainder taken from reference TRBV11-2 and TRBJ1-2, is EAGVAQSPRYKIIEKRQSVAFWCNPISGHATLYWYQQILGQGPKLLIQFQNNGVVDDSQLPKDRFSAERLKGVDSTLKIQPAKLEDSAVYLCASSTPRTGVYGYTFGSGTRLTVV.

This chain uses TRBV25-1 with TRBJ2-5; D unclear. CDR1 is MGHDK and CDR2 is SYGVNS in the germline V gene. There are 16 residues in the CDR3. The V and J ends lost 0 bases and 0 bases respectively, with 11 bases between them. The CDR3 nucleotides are TGTGCCAGCAGTGAATATCACGGATGGTACCAAGAGACCCAGTACTTC. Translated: CASSEYHGWYQETQYF. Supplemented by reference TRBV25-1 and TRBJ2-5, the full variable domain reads EADIYQTPRYLVIGTGKKITLECSQTMGHDKMYWYQQDPGMELHLIHYSYGVNSTEKGDLSSESTVSRIRTEHFPLTLESARPSHTSQYLCASSEYHGWYQETQYFGPGTRLLVL.

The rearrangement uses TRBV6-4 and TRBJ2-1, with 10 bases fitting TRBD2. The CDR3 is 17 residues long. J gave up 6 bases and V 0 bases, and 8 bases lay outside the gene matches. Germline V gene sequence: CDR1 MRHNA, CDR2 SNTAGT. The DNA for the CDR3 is TGTGCCAGCAGTGACTCAAGAACACTAGCGGGATCCAATGAGCAGTTCTTC. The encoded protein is CASSDSRTLAGSNEQFF.

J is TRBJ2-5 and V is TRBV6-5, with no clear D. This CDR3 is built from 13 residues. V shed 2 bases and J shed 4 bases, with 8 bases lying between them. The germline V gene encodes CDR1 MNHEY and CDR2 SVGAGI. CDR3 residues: CASSYRRSETQYF. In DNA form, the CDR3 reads TGTGCCAGCAGTTACAGGCGTTCAGAGACCCAGTACTTC.

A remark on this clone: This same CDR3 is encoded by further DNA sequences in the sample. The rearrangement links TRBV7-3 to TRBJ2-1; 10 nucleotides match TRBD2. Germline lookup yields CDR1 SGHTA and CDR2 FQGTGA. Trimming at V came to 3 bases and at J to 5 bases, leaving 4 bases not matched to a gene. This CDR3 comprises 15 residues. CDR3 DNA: TGTGCCAGCAGCTTGGGACTAGCGAGAAACAATGAGCAGTTCTTC. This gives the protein CASSLGLARNNEQFF.

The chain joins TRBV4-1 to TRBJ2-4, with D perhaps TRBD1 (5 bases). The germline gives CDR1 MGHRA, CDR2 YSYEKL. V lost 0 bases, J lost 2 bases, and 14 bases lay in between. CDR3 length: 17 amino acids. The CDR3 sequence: CASSQDFGARTKNIQYF. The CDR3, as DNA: TGCGCCAGCAGCCAAGATTTTGGGGCGAGGACCAAAAACATTCAGTACTTC.

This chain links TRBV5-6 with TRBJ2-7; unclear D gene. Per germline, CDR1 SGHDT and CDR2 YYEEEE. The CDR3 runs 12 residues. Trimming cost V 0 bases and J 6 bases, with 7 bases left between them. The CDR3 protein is CASSLGRLEQYF. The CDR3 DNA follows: TGTGCCAGCAGCTTGGGGAGACTCGAGCAGTACTTC. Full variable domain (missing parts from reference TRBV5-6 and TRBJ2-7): DAGVTQSPTHLIKTRGQQVTLRCSPKSGHDTVSWYQQALGQGPQFIFQYYEEEERQRGNFPDRFSGHQFPNYSSELNVNALLLGDSALYLCASSLGRLEQYFGPGTRLTVT.

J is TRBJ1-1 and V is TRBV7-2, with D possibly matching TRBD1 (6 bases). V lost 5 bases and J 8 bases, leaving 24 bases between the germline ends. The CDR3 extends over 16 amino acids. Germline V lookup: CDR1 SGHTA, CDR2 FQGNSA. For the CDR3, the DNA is TGTGCCAGCAGCCCGAGGGGGGCTTCAAGGGGGTCGGAAGCTTTCTTT. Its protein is CASSPRGASRGSEAFF.

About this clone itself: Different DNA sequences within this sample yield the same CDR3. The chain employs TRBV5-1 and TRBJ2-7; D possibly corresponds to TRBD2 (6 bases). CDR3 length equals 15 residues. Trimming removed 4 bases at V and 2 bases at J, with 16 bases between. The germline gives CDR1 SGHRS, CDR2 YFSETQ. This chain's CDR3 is CASSPGTGGPYEQYF. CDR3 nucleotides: TGCGCCAGCAGCCCCGGGACCGGGGGTCCCTACGAGCAGTACTTC.

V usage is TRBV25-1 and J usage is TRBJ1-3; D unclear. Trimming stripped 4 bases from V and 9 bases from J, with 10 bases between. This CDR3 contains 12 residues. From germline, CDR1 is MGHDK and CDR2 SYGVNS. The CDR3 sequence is CASSGASGTIYF. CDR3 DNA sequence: TGTGCCAGCAGTGGGGCGTCGGGCACCATATATTTT.

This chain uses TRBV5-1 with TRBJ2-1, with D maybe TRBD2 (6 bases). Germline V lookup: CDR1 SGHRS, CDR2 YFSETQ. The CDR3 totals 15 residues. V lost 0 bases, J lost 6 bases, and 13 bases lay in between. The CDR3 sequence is CASSLAGVSFNEQFF. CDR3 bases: TGCGCCAGCAGCTTGGCGGGAGTCTCGTTCAATGAGCAGTTCTTC. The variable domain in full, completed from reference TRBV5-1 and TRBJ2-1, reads KAGVTQTPRYLIKTRGQQVTLSCSPISGHRSVSWYQQTPGQGLQFLFEYFSETQRNKGNFPGRFSGRQFSNSRSEMNVSTLELGDSALYLCASSLAGVSFNEQFFGPGTRLTVL.

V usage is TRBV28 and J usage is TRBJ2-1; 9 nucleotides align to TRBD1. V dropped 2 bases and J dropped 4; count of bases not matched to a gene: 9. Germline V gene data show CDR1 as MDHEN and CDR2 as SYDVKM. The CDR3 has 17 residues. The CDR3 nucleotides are TGTGCCAGCAGTTTAGACCCCGGAGGGACAGGGTACAATGAGCAGTTCTTC. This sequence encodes CASSLDPGGTGYNEQFF.

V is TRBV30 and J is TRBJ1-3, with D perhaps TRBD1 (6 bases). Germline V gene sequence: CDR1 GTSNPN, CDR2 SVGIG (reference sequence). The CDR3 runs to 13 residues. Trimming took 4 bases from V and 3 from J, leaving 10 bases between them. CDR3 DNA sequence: TGTGCCTGGATCCCGGACAGTGGAAACACCATATATTTT. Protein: CAWIPDSGNTIYF.

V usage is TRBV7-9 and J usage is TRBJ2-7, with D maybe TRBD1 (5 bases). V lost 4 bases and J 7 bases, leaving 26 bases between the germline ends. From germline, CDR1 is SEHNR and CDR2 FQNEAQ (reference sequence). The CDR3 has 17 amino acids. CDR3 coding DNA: TGTGCCAGCAGCTCTTCCCGGATCGGTGTCCAGGGCGGAGAGCAGTACTTC. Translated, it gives CASSSSRIGVQGGEQYF.